The entry below gives a single T cell receptor beta chain sequence along with its context. Produced via immunoSEQ multiplex PCR; TCRdb's table is partial and in-frame only. Counted here are roughly 40,000 clones, 90% occurring once; the ten biggest clones make up about 0.4%. These data originate in a study of T cell changes during pregnancy in multiple sclerosis. CDR1 and CDR2 from the germline V gene are MDHEN and SYDVKM. The CDR3 contains 21 residues. The junction had 16 bases not matched to a gene; V was cut back by 2 bases and J by 0 bases. The material was CD4+ T cells from peripheral blood mononuclear cells, obtained in the third trimester of pregnancy. The sequence came from a female donor with multiple sclerosis, enrolled in a pregnancy study. The chain employs TRBV28 and TRBJ1-4; TRBD1 matches 9 bases. The CDR3 nucleotides are TGTGCCAGCAGTTTACGACCCCTCAAGGACAGGGGCCGGGCAACTAATGAAAAACTGTTTTTT. Translation: CASSLRPLKDRGRATNEKLFF.